This TCR beta chain was observed in a study of CXCR3 chemokines and chemotherapy response in bladder cancer. By share, this clonotype ranks as medium-sized. Germline V CDR1 and CDR2: SQVTM, ANQGSEA. There are 13 residues in the CDR3. V shed 7 bases and J shed 5 bases, with 16 bases lying between them. Each CDR3 protein gets one entry after TCRdb re-called the PCR reads with MiXCR. Among about 9,000 distinct CDR3 sequences listed, roughly 23% were seen once. This material was collected from a patient whose treatment included neoadjuvant chemotherapy. The TCR originated in a human donor with bladder cancer that did not respond to neoadjuvant chemotherapy. The rearrangement joins TRBV29-1 to TRBJ2-3; TRBD2 is a possible D gene (6 bases). The CDR3 nucleotides are TGCAGCGCTGGGGGAGGATTGGGAGATACGCAGTATTTT. As protein: CSAGGGLGDTQYF.